This T cell receptor beta chain is drawn from a study of low-dose radiotherapy and immunotherapy resistance in tumors. Overall study context: Every two weeks, the protocol called for intravenous cyclophosphamide at 200 mg/m2. It was given one day before each radiation and immunotherapy administration.

Primers used for first-strand cDNA, a TRAV- and TRBV-specific set, covered both alpha and beta chains. TCRs were amplified for about 18 PCR cycles with a constant-region primer and V-primer adapter. From the reads, TCRdb called clonotypes with MiXCR, one entry per CDR3 protein. The sample has approximately 13,000 distinct CDR3 sequences, roughly 60% seen once. V was shortened by 4 bases and J by 7 bases, with 7 bases between the two germline ends. CDR3 length equals 11 residues. The rearrangement uses TRBV12-3 or TRBV12-4 and TRBJ2-5; D not resolved. This sequence originates from a human donor with advanced metastatic prostate, ovarian, gallbladder or colorectal cancer (not recorded which). This table probably holds off-target reads from a library built for another chain. The CDR3 sequence is CASSSAGTQYF. DNA for the CDR3: TGTGCCAGCAGTTCCGCTGGGACCCAGTACTTC.